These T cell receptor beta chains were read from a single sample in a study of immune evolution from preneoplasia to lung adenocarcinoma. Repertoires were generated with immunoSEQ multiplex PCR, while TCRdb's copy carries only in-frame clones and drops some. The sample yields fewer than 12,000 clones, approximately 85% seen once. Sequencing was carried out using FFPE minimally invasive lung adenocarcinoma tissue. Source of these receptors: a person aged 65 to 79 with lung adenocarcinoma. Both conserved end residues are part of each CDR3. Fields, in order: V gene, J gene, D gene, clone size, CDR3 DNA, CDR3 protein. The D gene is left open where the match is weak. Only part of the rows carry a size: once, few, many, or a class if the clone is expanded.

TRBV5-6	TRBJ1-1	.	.	TGTGCCAGCAACTTTCAGGGGCATGAAGCTTTCTTT	CASNFQGHEAFF
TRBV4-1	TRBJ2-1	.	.	TGCGCCAGCAGCCAAGATCGCGAGAAACAGTTCTTC	CASSQDREKQFF
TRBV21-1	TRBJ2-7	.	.	TGTGCCAGCGGGCGAACAGGGGGCCTCGAGCAGTACTTC	CASGRTGGLEQYF
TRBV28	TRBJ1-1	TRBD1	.	TGTGCCAGCAGACCCCAACAGGGGGCCTACACTGAAGCTTTCTTT	CASRPQQGAYTEAFF
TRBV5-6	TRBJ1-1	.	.	TGTGCCAGCAGCAAGGGACAAAACACTGAAGCTTTCTTT	CASSKGQNTEAFF
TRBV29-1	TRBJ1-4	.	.	TGCAGCGTTGAAGATAGTAGGGAAGGAAGGGAAAAACTGTTTTTT	CSVEDSREGREKLFF
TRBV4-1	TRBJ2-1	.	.	.	CASSQVGFGAGGLF
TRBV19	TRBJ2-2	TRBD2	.	TGTGCCAGTAGTCCTACTAGCGGGGGGCCCAACACCGGGGAGCTGTTTTTT	CASSPTSGGPNTGELFF
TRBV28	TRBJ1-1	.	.	TGTGCCAGCAGCCCTAGGGGGACGGTTGAAGCTTTCTTT	CASSPRGTVEAFF
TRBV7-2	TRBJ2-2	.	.	TGTGCCAGCAGCAACAATTTTGGACGCACGTCGGGAGGGGAGCTGTTTTTT	CASSNNFGRTSGGELFF
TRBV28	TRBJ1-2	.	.	TGTGCCAGCAGGGGAGGGGTTCCCTATGGCTACACCTTC	CASRGGVPYGYTF
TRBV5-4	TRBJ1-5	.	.	TGTGCCAGCAGCCCTCTCGGGGGAAATCAGCCCCAGCATTTT	CASSPLGGNQPQHF
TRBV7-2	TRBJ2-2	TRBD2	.	TGTGCCAGCAGCCCTCAGGGAGGGACCGGGGAGCTGTTTTTT	CASSPQGGTGELFF
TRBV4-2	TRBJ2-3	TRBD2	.	TGTGCCAGCAGCCAAGGCGGGAGCGTAGATACGCAGTATTTT	CASSQGGSVDTQYF
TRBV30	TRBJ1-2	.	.	TGTGCCTGGAGTGCGGGTTCTGGCTACACCTTC	CAWSAGSGYTF
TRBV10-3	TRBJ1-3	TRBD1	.	TGTGCCATCAGAGGAGCCGGGACAGGAGGTAACACCATATATTTT	CAIRGAGTGGNTIYF
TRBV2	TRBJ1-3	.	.	TGTGCCAGCAGTGAATTGGGAGACACCATATATTTT	CASSELGDTIYF
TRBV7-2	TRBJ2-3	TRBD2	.	TGTGCCAGCAGCGTAACTAGCGGAGTCACAGATACGCAGTATTTT	CASSVTSGVTDTQYF
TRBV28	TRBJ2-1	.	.	TGTGCCAGCACCCGCTCCTACAATGAGCAGTTCTTC	CASTRSYNEQFF
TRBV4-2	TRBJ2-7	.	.	TGTGCCAGCAGCTTGAGGCGACAGGCCTACGAGCAGTACTTC	CASSLRRQAYEQYF
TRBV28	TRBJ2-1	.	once	TGTGCCAGCAGTTTAAGGAGGGGAACCTACAATGAGCAGTTCTTC	CASSLRRGTYNEQFF
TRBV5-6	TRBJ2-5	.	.	TGTGCCAGCAGCTTGGGGACAGCCGGGATGCAAGAGACCCAGTACTTC	CASSLGTAGMQETQYF
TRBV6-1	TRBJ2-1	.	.	TGTGCCAGCAGTTATGACGGGTACAATGAGCAGTTCTTC	CASSYDGYNEQFF
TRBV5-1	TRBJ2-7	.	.	TGCGCCAGCAGCCCGGAGGGTAAGGTCTACGAGCAGTACTTC	CASSPEGKVYEQYF
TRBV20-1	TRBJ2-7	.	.	TGCAGTGCTATGACAGATTACGAGCAGTACTTC	CSAMTDYEQYF
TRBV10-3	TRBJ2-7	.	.	TGTGCCATTTCCGATTTCTACGAGCAGTACTTC	CAISDFYEQYF
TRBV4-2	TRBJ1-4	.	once	TGTGCCAGCAGCCAAGGGACGGGGAATGAAAAACTGTTTTTT	CASSQGTGNEKLFF
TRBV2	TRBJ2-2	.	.	TGTGCCAGCAGTGAATCTTTCACCGGGGAGCTGTTTTTT	CASSESFTGELFF
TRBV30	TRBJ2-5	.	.	TGTGCCTGGAGTGGGGGGGGCAAGACCCAGTACTTC	CAWSGGGKTQYF
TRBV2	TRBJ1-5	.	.	TGTGCCAGCAATGGGCAGGTTAGCAATCAGCCCCAGCATTTT	CASNGQVSNQPQHF
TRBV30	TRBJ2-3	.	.	TGTGCCTGGAGTCAAGAGAACACAGATACGCAGTATTTT	CAWSQENTDTQYF
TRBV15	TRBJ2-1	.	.	TGTGCCACCAGCACGTACAGAAACTCCTACAATGAGCAGTTCTTC	CATSTYRNSYNEQFF
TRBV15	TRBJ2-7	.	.	TGTGCCACCAGCAGAGATCGAAAGGGCTACGAGCAGTACTTC	CATSRDRKGYEQYF
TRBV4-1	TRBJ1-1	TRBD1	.	TGCGCCAGCAGCCAGAGCCCGGGACAGAAGAACACTGAAGCTTTCTTT	CASSQSPGQKNTEAFF
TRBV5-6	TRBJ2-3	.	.	TGTGCCAGCAGCTTGGGGCCCAGGTCCACAGATACGCAGTATTTT	CASSLGPRSTDTQYF
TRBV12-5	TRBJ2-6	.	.	TGTGCTAGTGGTTTCATTAAGTCCTCTGGGGCCAACGTCCTGACTTTC	CASGFIKSSGANVLTF
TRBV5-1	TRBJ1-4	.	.	TGCGCCAGCAGCCTTAACTCAGAAAAACTGTTTTTT	CASSLNSEKLFF
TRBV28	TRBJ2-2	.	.	TGTGCCAGCAGTTCCGGGGGGCAGGGAACCGGGGAGCTGTTTTTT	CASSSGGQGTGELFF
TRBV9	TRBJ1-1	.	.	TGTGCCAGCAGCGTAGAGCTGGGTACGGACACTGAAGCTTTCTTT	CASSVELGTDTEAFF
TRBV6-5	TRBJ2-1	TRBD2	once	TGTGCCAGCAGGAAGAGCGGGAGGGAATACAATGAGCAGTTCTTC	CASRKSGREYNEQFF
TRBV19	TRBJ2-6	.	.	TGTGCCAGTAGTATCTCTGGGGCCAACGTCCTGACTTTC	CASSISGANVLTF
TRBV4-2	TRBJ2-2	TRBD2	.	TGTGCCAGCAGCTTTAGCGGGGGAGGGATAACTGGGGAGCTGTTTTTT	CASSFSGGGITGELFF
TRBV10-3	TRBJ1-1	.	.	TGTGCCATTCAGGGCGACACTGAAGCTTTCTTT	CAIQGDTEAFF